The clone carrying this TCR beta chain was observed a few times. Per germline, CDR1 LGHDT and CDR2 YNNKEL (reference sequence). Trimming removed 3 bases from V and 3 bases from J; junction bases left unmatched: 9. This CDR3 is 17 amino acids long. These data originate in a study of T cells in Graves' hyperthyroidism and ophthalmopathy. TCR beta CDR3 regions were amplified from RNA. HTBI primers were used for first-round RT-PCR of the TCR CDR3. TCRdb re-called the multiplex PCR reads through MiXCR, storing one row per CDR3 protein. The data hold roughly 750,000 distinct CDR3 sequences, with less than 20% observed a single time.

This receptor was identified in a man between 18 and 29 years old with Graves' hyperthyroidism. Sequenced sample: blood. This chain joins TRBV3-1 and TRBJ2-1; 9 nucleotides agree with TRBD2. CDR3 bases: TGTGCCAGCAGCCAGGGTAGCGGGAGTTATATCTACAATGAGCAGTTCTTC. This gives the protein CASSQGSGSYIYNEQFF.